The clone carrying this T cell receptor beta chain was counted a few times. The antigen is unknown. Trimming left V 0 bases short and J 3 bases short, with 13 bases between. The CDR3 runs to 17 residues. Germline V gene lookup returns CDR1 SGHRS and CDR2 YFSETQ. This specimen comes from a study of chemoradiotherapy in HPV16-positive cancers. Clones were read by immunoSEQ multiplex PCR, and TCRdb kept only the in-frame ones, dropping some. The data show around 30,000 clones, about 87% seen once. The study, taken as a whole, reports: During treatment, candidate HPV-specific clones and E7-related motifs expanded in tumor. Functional assays defining HPV-specific T cells used only two HPV16-positive patients.

The sequencing used blood, collected from a patient who underwent chemoradiotherapy. The gene calls are TRBV5-1 and TRBJ2-6; D not resolved. The clonotype comes from a human donor with HPV-associated anogenital cancer. The CDR3 sequence is CASSLAYLGGGANVLTF. The CDR3 DNA reads as TGCGCCAGCAGCTTGGCCTATTTGGGTGGTGGGGCCAACGTCCTGACTTTC. The variable domain in full, completed from reference TRBV5-1 and TRBJ2-6, reads KAGVTQTPRYLIKTRGQQVTLSCSPISGHRSVSWYQQTPGQGLQFLFEYFSETQRNKGNFPGRFSGRQFSNSRSEMNVSTLELGDSALYLCASSLAYLGGGANVLTFGAGSRLTVL.